The 9 T cell receptor beta chains in this list originate from one sample, sequenced in a study of blood T cell repertoires in COVID-19. Produced via immunoSEQ multiplex PCR; TCRdb's table is partial and in-frame only. The top ten clones hold 5.5% to 7% of a sample with 170,000 or so clones, more than 70% of them seen once. The sample was peripheral blood. The receptors come from a man between 50 and 59 years old with active or convalescent COVID-19.

This sequence joins TRBV18 and TRBJ2-1, with 10 bases matching TRBD1. Germline trimming cut 5 bases from V and 6 bases from J; bases unmatched to any gene: 10. Germline CDR1 is KGHSH and CDR2 is LQKENI. The CDR3 loop spans 16 amino acids. DNA of the CDR3: TGTGCCAGCTCAAACACCGGGACAGGGGCAGTCAATGAGCAGTTCTTC. Translated, it gives CASSNTGTGAVNEQFF.

The chain uses TRBV5-1 and TRBJ1-2, with a possible D match to TRBD1 (6 bases). The CDR3 has 16 residues. Between the trimmed V and J ends, which lost 3 bases and 1 base, there was a span of 16 bases. Germline loops: CDR1 SGHRS, CDR2 YFSETQ. The CDR3 protein is CASSSTSGTINYGYTF. CDR3 in DNA: TGCGCCAGCAGCTCCACCTCCGGGACAATTAACTATGGCTACACCTTC.

This clone was recorded a few times. The chain employs TRBV6-5 and TRBJ1-6; TRBD1 is a possible D gene (5 bases). Trimming took off 7 bases at V and 9 bases at J, with 16 bases between the two ends. The germline V gene has CDR1 MNHEY and CDR2 SVGAGI. This CDR3 contains 14 residues. As DNA, the CDR3 is TGTGCCAGCACCCTCGACAGTACCCCTTCACCCCTCCACTTT. This codes for CASTLDSTPSPLHF.

The chain recombines TRBV6-5 with TRBJ2-7; a weak D match, TRBD2 (5 bases). Per germline, CDR1 MNHEY and CDR2 SVGAGI. This CDR3 contains 11 residues. Trimming removed 8 bases at V and 7 bases at J, with 12 bases between. DNA for the CDR3: TGTGCCAGCGGACTGACCCGGGAGCAGTACTTC. Its translation is CASGLTREQYF.

The chain is built from TRBV19 and TRBJ1-5; 8 bases fit TRBD1. CDR3 length: 15 amino acids. Germline values: CDR1 LNHDA, CDR2 SQIVND (reference sequence). J was trimmed by 5 bases and V by 6 bases; bases with no gene match: 9. CDR3 region: CASSPGQGADQPQHF. For the CDR3, the DNA is TGTGCCAGTAGCCCCGGACAGGGAGCTGATCAGCCCCAGCATTTT. Variable domain in full (rest from reference TRBV19 and TRBJ1-5): DGGITQSPKYLFRKEGQNVTLSCEQNLNHDAMYWYRQDPGQGLRLIYYSQIVNDFQKGDIAEGYSVSREKKESFPLTVTSAQKNPTAFYLCASSPGQGADQPQHFGDGTRLSIL.

CDR3 protein: CASSLGEGLTDTQYF. Written as DNA, the CDR3 is TGCGCCAGCAGCTTGGGAGAAGGACTCACAGATACGCAGTATTTT. This chain links TRBV5-1 with TRBJ2-3, with TRBD2 as a possible D gene (5 bases). The V and J ends lost 0 bases and 2 bases respectively, with 10 bases between them. The CDR3 loop spans 15 amino acids. Germline V gene lookup returns CDR1 SGHRS and CDR2 YFSETQ.

The V gene is TRBV24-1, the J gene TRBJ1-4; D is unresolved. The CDR3 contains 14 residues. CDR1 is KGHDR and CDR2 is SFDVKD in the germline V gene. Trimming left V 3 bases short and J 5 bases short, with 9 bases between. The CDR3 spells CATSDGGLNEKLFF. In DNA, the CDR3 is TGTGCCACCAGTGATGGCGGCCTGAATGAAAAACTGTTTTTT.

This clone was seen only a few times. The chain carries TRBV18 and TRBJ1-1; D may be TRBD1 (5 bases). Trimming removed 1 base at V and 4 bases at J, with 10 bases between. Per germline, CDR1 KGHSH and CDR2 LQKENI. The length of the CDR3 is 14 residues. In DNA form, the CDR3 reads TGTGCCAGCTCACCACGGGCAGGGCGCACTGAAGCTTTCTTT. Its translation is CASSPRAGRTEAFF.

The chain joins TRBV2 to TRBJ1-2; D is undetermined. The CDR3 consists of 12 residues. Germline CDR1 and CDR2: SNHLY and FYNNEI. The V end was cut by 7 bases, the J end by 8 bases, with 14 bases between. CDR3 in DNA: TGTGCCAGCACCCGTTTGGAGAGAGGCTACACCTTC. Residues: CASTRLERGYTF.